The 24 T cell receptor beta chains given below trace back to one sample, sequenced in a study of cytomegalovirus exposure and HLA in healthy donors. Primers for the PCR totalled 60 Vbeta and 13 Jbeta. Sequenced by immunoSEQ multiplex PCR; TCRdb stores in-frame clones only, minus some. This table has 250,000 or so clones, 85% to 95% appearing once. Sequencing used PBMCs. These receptors came from a girl aged 2 to 9 in good health and CMV-seronegative.

J is TRBJ1-4 and V is TRBV28; unclear D gene. The CDR3 is made up of 13 amino acids. The germline V gene encodes CDR1 MDHEN and CDR2 SYDVKM. Trimming stripped 2 bases from V and 11 bases from J, with 12 bases between. CDR3 in amino acids: CASSLGETSKLFF. Written as DNA, the CDR3 is TGTGCCAGCAGTTTAGGAGAGACCTCGAAACTGTTTTTT.

The rearrangement joins TRBV19 to TRBJ2-2, with a weak D call TRBD1 (6 bases). Trimming took 4 bases from V and 3 from J, leaving 12 bases between them. This CDR3 comprises 15 residues. Looked up from germline, CDR1 is LNHDA and CDR2 is SQIVND (reference sequence). The chain's CDR3 is CASSKLAGDTGELFF. The CDR3 DNA sequence: TGTGCCAGTAGTAAGTTAGCAGGGGACACCGGGGAGCTGTTTTTT.

The chain carries TRBV7-6 and TRBJ1-4; D possibly corresponds to TRBD1 (5 bases). V was trimmed by 5 bases and J by 8 bases, leaving 15 bases between them. Per germline, CDR1 SGHVS and CDR2 FNYEAQ. The CDR3 runs 14 residues. CDR3 loop: CASSRLGGEEKLFF. DNA of the CDR3: TGTGCCAGCAGCCGGTTAGGAGGGGAAGAAAAACTGTTTTTT.

The chain combines TRBV6-1 with TRBJ2-7; 8 positions match TRBD2. With 5 bases clipped from V and 5 bases from J, the junction kept 8 bases outside the gene matches. The V gene's germline CDR1 is MNHNS and CDR2 SASEGT. This CDR3 has 14 residues. CDR3 region: CASSQGGTRNEQYF. DNA of the CDR3: TGTGCCAGCAGTCAAGGGGGGACTAGAAACGAGCAGTACTTC.

The chain combines TRBV6-5 with TRBJ2-5, with TRBD2 identical over 12 bases. Germline CDR1 and CDR2: MNHEY and SVGAGI. V dropped 3 bases and J dropped 5; count of bases not matched to a gene: 4. The CDR3 runs to 15 residues. CDR3 coding DNA: TGTGCCAGCAGTTATGGACTAGCGGGGCTTGAGACCCAGTACTTC. It codes for CASSYGLAGLETQYF.

The gene calls are TRBV7-9 and TRBJ2-2; 7 nucleotides line up with TRBD1. Germline CDR1 reads SEHNR; CDR2 reads FQNEAQ (reference sequence). Trimming removed 3 bases from V and 5 bases from J; junction bases left unmatched: 9. The length of the CDR3 is 16 residues. This CDR3 is CASSFRQGLWTGELFF. The CDR3 coding sequence is TGTGCCAGCAGCTTCCGACAGGGCTTGTGGACCGGGGAGCTGTTTTTT.

The V and J genes are TRBV2 and TRBJ2-2; 8 bases are a match to TRBD2. This CDR3 is 15 amino acids long. The V segment lost 4 bases and the J segment 6 bases; nucleotides outside the gene matches: 7. Germline V gene sequence: CDR1 SNHLY, CDR2 FYNNEI. CDR3 region: CASSVERERSGELFF. DNA for the CDR3: TGTGCCAGCAGTGTTGAGCGGGAGCGATCCGGGGAGCTGTTTTTT.

As to this clone: Compared with germline, one end of the junction differs, possibly owing to a read error. This chain connects TRBV7-8 to TRBJ1-1; D not certain. CDR1 and CDR2 (germline): SGHVS, FQNEAQ. CDR3 length: 15 residues. The CDR3: CASSLAWREETEAFF. CDR3 nucleotide sequence: TGTGCCAGCAGCCTAGCGTGGAGAGAGGAGACTGAAGCTTTCTTT.

V gene TRBV4-1 combines with J gene TRBJ1-2; D may be TRBD1 (5 bases). The CDR3 sequence is 14 residues long. V was trimmed by 3 bases and J by 7 bases, leaving 15 bases between them. Germline V lookup: CDR1 MGHRA, CDR2 YSYEKL. In DNA, the CDR3 is TGCGCCAGCAGCCACTTGTCAGGGTCCGGTGGCTACACCTTC. Protein: CASSHLSGSGGYTF.

V is TRBV27 and J is TRBJ2-5, with 8 positions matching TRBD1. The CDR3 is 14 amino acids. With 5 bases clipped from V and 3 bases from J, the junction kept 5 bases outside the gene matches. CDR1 and CDR2 from the germline V gene are MNHEY and SMNVEV (reference sequence). Written as DNA, the CDR3 is TGTGCCAGCAGTCCGCGACAGGGGAAAGAGACCCAGTACTTC. The encoded protein is CASSPRQGKETQYF.

The rearrangement links TRBV5-6 to TRBJ2-5; 8 positions match TRBD1. Judging by the DNA end, TRBJ2-7 fits better; the J call may be wrong. CDR3 length equals 14 residues. CDR1 SGHDT and CDR2 YYEEEE come from the germline V gene. In DNA, the CDR3 is TGTGCCAGCAGCTTAGGACAGGGAAGTTACGAGCAGTACTTC. It specifies CASSLGQGSYEQYF.

This chain connects TRBV4-1 to TRBJ1-3; weak D call: TRBD1 (5 bases). V gave up 4 bases and J gave up 2 bases, with 15 bases separating them. The CDR3 covers 16 residues. Germline CDR1 MGHRA, CDR2 YSYEKL. CDR3 sequence: CASSPIGGTAGNTIYF. Written as DNA, the CDR3 is TGCGCCAGCAGCCCTATCGGGGGGACGGCTGGAAACACCATATATTTT.

The chain's CDR3 is CASSQELDRAQNYEQYF. For the CDR3, the DNA is TGTGCCAGCAGCCAAGAGCTGGACAGGGCCCAGAACTACGAGCAGTACTTC. V gene TRBV4-2 combines with J gene TRBJ2-7; TRBD1 aligns across 8 bases. Germline trimming cut 0 bases from V and 3 bases from J; bases unmatched to any gene: 10. Germline lookup yields CDR1 LGHNA and CDR2 YNFKEQ. The CDR3 extends over 17 amino acids.

The chain carries TRBV7-9 and TRBJ2-7, with TRBD1 matching 11 bases. The CDR3 has 14 amino acids. With 6 bases clipped from V and 4 bases from J, the junction kept 5 bases outside the gene matches. Germline CDR1 and CDR2: SEHNR and FQNEAQ (reference sequence). The CDR3 nucleotides read TGTGCCAGCAGTACCGGGACAGGGGGGTACGAGCAGTACTTC. This encodes CASSTGTGGYEQYF.

The chain combines TRBV7-2 with TRBJ1-2; 7 nucleotides line up with TRBD1. The CDR3 runs to 15 residues. Per germline, CDR1 SGHTA and CDR2 FQGNSA. V gave up 5 bases and J gave up 7 bases; unmatched junction bases: 13. CDR3 DNA sequence: TGTGCCAGCAGCCCCCAGCTCACAGGGGTGGGTGGCTACACCTTC. Its translation is CASSPQLTGVGGYTF.

This clone was observed a few times. The gene calls are TRBV6-5 and TRBJ2-3, with D possibly matching TRBD2 (6 bases). Deletions cut 6 bases from V and 0 bases from J, with 10 bases between. Per germline, CDR1 MNHEY and CDR2 SVGAGI. CDR3 length: 14 amino acids. The CDR3 sequence is CASRGGTSTDTQYF. For the CDR3, the DNA is TGTGCCAGCAGGGGCGGGACTAGCACAGATACGCAGTATTTT.

The gene calls are TRBV28 and TRBJ2-1, with D perhaps matching TRBD2 (5 bases). The germline V gene has CDR1 MDHEN and CDR2 SYDVKM. The CDR3 has 11 amino acids. V dropped 4 bases and J dropped 10 bases, with 8 bases sitting between them. The CDR3 DNA reads TGTGCCAGCAGTTATCGGGGAGAGCAGTTCTTC. It specifies CASSYRGEQFF.

V is TRBV7-9 and J is TRBJ1-3; TRBD1 is a possible D gene (5 bases). This CDR3 is built from 13 residues. V lost 5 bases to trimming and J lost 6 bases, with 11 bases between them. Looked up from germline, CDR1 is SEHNR and CDR2 is FQNEAQ (reference sequence). CDR3 loop: CASSRQSLNTIYF. DNA of the CDR3: TGTGCCAGCAGCAGACAGTCCCTAAACACCATATATTTT.

This rearrangement joins TRBV7-2 to TRBJ2-4; D is possibly TRBD2 (5 bases). This CDR3 spans 16 amino acids. The V end lost 0 bases, the J end lost 7 bases, and 16 bases lay between the germline ends. Germline V gene lookup returns CDR1 SGHTA and CDR2 FQGNSA. CDR3 sequence: CASSLAPVGAQNIQYF. The CDR3 nucleotides read TGTGCCAGCAGCTTAGCCCCGGTGGGAGCCCAGAACATTCAGTACTTC.

This chain joins TRBV30 and TRBJ1-1; tentatively, D is TRBD1 (5 bases). V lost 0 bases and J 4 bases, leaving 9 bases between the germline ends. Germline CDR1 and CDR2: GTSNPN and SVGIG (reference sequence). CDR3 size: 13 residues. The DNA for the CDR3 is TGTGCCTGGAGTGTGGCAGGGCTCACTGAAGCTTTCTTT. This sequence encodes CAWSVAGLTEAFF. Filled out from reference TRBV30 and TRBJ1-1, the complete variable domain reads SQTIHQWPATLVQPVGSPLSLECTVEGTSNPNLYWYRQAAGRGLQLLFYSVGIGQISSEVPQNLSASRPQDRQFILSSKKLLLSDSGFYLCAWSVAGLTEAFFGQGTRLTVV.

This rearrangement joins TRBV15 to TRBJ1-5, with TRBD1 identical over 7 bases. CDR1 is LNHNV and CDR2 is YYDKDF in the germline V gene (reference sequence). J gave up 5 bases and V 5 bases, and 3 bases lay outside the gene matches. The CDR3 covers 13 residues. CDR3 amino acids: CATSLGTDQPQHF. For the CDR3, the DNA is TGTGCCACCAGCCTTGGGACAGATCAGCCCCAGCATTTT.

J is TRBJ2-7 and V is TRBV30, with TRBD2 matching 10 bases. The CDR3 spans 13 residues. V shed 1 base, J shed 5 bases, and the junction held 2 bases outside the gene matches. Germline V gene lookup returns CDR1 GTSNPN and CDR2 SVGIG (reference sequence). In DNA form, the CDR3 reads TGTGCCTGGAGTGCGGGACTAGCGAACGAGCAGTACTTC. It yields the protein CAWSAGLANEQYF. Looking up the rest from reference TRBV30 and TRBJ2-7 gives the full variable domain: SQTIHQWPATLVQPVGSPLSLECTVEGTSNPNLYWYRQAAGRGLQLLFYSVGIGQISSEVPQNLSASRPQDRQFILSSKKLLLSDSGFYLCAWSAGLANEQYFGPGTRLTVT.

This rearrangement joins TRBV5-1 to TRBJ1-2; TRBD1 aligns across 9 bases. Per the germline V gene, CDR1 is SGHRS and CDR2 is YFSETQ. V was clipped by 5 bases and J by 2 bases; unmatched bases: 10. This CDR3 comprises 16 residues. The DNA of the CDR3 is TGCGCCAGCAGTCAGATTGGACAGGGGATCAACTATGGCTACACCTTC. Amino acid sequence: CASSQIGQGINYGYTF.

The V call is TRBV5-6, the J call TRBJ2-3, with 7 bases identical to TRBD2. The V gene end was trimmed by 4 bases and the J gene end by 1 base; junction bases not matched to a gene: 6. Germline values: CDR1 SGHDT, CDR2 YYEEEE. The CDR3 length is 15 residues. CDR3 DNA sequence: TGTGCCAGCAGCGAAGGGAGGGCCCGCACAGATACGCAGTATTTT. It yields the protein CASSEGRARTDTQYF. The full variable domain, with the rest looked up from reference TRBV5-6 and TRBJ2-3, is DAGVTQSPTHLIKTRGQQVTLRCSPKSGHDTVSWYQQALGQGPQFIFQYYEEEERQRGNFPDRFSGHQFPNYSSELNVNALLLGDSALYLCASSEGRARTDTQYFGPGTRLTVL.